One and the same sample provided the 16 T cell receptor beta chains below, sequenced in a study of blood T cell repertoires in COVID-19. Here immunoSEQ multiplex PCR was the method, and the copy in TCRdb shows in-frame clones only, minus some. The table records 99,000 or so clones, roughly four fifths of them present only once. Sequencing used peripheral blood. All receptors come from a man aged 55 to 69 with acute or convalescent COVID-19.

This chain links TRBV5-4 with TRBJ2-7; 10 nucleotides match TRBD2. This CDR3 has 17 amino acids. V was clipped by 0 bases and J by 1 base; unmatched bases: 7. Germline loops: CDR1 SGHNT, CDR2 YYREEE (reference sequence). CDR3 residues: CASSLGPPSGSSYEQYF. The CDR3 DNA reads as TGTGCCAGCAGCTTGGGGCCCCCTAGCGGGAGTTCCTACGAGCAGTACTTC. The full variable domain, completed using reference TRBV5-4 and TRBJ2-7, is ETGVTQSPTHLIKTRGQQVTLRCSSQSGHNTVSWYQQALGQGPQFIFQYYREEENGRGNFPPRFSGLQFPNYSSELNVNALELDDSALYLCASSLGPPSGSSYEQYFGPGTRLTVT.

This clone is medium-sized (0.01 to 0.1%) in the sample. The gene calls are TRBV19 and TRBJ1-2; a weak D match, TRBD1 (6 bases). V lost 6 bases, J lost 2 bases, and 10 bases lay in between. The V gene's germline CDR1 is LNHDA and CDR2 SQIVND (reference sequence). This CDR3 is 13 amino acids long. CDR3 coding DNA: TGTGCCAGTAGCTTTGGACAGAACTATGGCTACACCTTC. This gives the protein CASSFGQNYGYTF.

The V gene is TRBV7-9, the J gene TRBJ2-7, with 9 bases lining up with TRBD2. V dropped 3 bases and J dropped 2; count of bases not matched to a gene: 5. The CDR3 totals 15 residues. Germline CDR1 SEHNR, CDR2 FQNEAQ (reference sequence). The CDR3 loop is CASSLGREGTYEQYF. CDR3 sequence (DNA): TGTGCCAGCAGCTTGGGGCGGGAGGGTACCTACGAGCAGTACTTC.

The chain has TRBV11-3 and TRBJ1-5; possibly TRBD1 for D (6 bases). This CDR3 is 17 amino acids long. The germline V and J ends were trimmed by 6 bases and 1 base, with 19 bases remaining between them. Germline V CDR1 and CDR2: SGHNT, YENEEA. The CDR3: CASRIETGQKSNQPQHF. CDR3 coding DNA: TGTGCCAGCAGAATCGAGACAGGTCAAAAAAGCAATCAGCCCCAGCATTTT.

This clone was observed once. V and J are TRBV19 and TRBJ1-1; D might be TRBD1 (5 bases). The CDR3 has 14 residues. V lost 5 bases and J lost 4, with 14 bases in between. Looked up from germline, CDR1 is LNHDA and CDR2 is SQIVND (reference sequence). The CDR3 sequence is CASSGGRAATEAFF. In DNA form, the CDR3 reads TGTGCCAGTAGTGGTGGCAGGGCGGCCACTGAAGCTTTCTTT.

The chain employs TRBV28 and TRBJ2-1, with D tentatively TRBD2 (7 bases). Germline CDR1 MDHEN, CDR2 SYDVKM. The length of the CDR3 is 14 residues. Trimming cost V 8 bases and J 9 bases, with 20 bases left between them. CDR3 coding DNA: TGTGCCAGCGGGGGGGCAGGATTTTCGGGTGAGCAGTTCTTC. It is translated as CASGGAGFSGEQFF.

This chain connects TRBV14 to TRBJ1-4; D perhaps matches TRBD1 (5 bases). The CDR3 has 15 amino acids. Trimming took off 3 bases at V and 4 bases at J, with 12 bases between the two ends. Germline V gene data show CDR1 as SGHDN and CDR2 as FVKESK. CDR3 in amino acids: CASSHVDSINEKLFF. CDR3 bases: TGTGCCAGCAGCCATGTAGACAGTATTAATGAAAAACTGTTTTTT. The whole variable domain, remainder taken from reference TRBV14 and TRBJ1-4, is EAGVTQFPSHSVIEKGQTVTLRCDPISGHDNLYWYRRVMGKEIKFLLHFVKESKQDESGMPNNRFLAERTGGTYSTLKVQPAELEDSGVYFCASSHVDSINEKLFFGSGTQLSVL.

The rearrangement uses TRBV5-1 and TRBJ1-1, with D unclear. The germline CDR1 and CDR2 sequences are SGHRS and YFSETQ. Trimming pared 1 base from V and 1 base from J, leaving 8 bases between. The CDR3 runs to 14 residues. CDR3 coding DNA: TGCGCCAGCAGCTTGTCCGCAGAGAACACTGAAGCTTTCTTT. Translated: CASSLSAENTEAFF.

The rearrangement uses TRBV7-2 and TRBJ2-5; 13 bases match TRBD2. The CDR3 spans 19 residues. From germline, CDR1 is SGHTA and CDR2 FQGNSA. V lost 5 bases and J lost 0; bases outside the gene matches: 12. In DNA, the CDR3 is TGTGCCAGCAGCCTGAAGCCGGGACTAGCGGGGACGTACCAAGAGACCCAGTACTTC. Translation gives CASSLKPGLAGTYQETQYF.

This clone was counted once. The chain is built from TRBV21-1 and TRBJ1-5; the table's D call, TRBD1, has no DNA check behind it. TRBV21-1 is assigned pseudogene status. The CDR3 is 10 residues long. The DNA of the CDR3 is TGTGCCAGCTTCCGAGACGACAGGCATTTT. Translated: CASFRDDRHF.

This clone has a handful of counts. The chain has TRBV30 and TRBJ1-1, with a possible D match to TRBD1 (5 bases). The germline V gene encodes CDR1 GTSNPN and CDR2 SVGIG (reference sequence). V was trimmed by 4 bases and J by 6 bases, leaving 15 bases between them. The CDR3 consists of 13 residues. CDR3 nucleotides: TGTGCCTGGACCCTTAAAGGGGTCCCTGAAGCTTTCTTT. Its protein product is CAWTLKGVPEAFF.

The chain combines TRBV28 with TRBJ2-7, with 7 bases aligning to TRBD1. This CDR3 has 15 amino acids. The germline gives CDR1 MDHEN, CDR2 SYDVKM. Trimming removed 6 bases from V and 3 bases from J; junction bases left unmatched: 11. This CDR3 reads CASSPEDRTDYEQYF. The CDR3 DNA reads TGTGCCAGCAGCCCTGAGGACAGGACGGACTACGAGCAGTACTTC.

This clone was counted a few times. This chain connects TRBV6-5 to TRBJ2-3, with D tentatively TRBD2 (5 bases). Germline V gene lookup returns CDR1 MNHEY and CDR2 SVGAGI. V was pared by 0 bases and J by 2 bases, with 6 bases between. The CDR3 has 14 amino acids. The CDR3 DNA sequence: TGTGCCAGCAGTTACTCGAGGGCCACAGATACGCAGTATTTT. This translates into CASSYSRATDTQYF.

CDR3 nucleotides: TGTGCCAGCAGGAAGACTAGCGGGGACACAGATACGCAGTATTTT. The encoded protein is CASRKTSGDTDTQYF. V and J are TRBV6-4 and TRBJ2-3, with 11 bases that match TRBD2. The CDR3 has 15 residues. CDR1 and CDR2 from the germline V gene are MRHNA and SNTAGT. V was pared by 6 bases and J by 2 bases, with 4 bases of the junction left unmatched.

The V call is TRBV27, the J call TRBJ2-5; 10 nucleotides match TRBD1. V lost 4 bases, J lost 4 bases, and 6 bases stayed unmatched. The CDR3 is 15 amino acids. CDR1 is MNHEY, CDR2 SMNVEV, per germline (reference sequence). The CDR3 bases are TGTGCCAGCAGTTACCGGACAGGGGGGATAGAGACCCAGTACTTC. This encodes CASSYRTGGIETQYF.

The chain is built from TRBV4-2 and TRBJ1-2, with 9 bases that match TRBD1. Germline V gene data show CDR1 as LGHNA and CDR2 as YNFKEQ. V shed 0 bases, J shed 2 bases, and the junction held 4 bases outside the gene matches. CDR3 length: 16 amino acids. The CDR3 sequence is CASSQDLGQGNYGYTF. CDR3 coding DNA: TGTGCCAGCAGCCAAGATCTTGGACAGGGGAACTATGGCTACACCTTC.